The source of this T cell receptor (beta chain) is a study of blood T cell repertoires in COVID-19. The overall study: Whether acute or convalescent, the COVID-19 samples came from the United States, Italy and Spain. The cDNA or gDNA used as material had been derived from T cells, B-cell-depleted T cells, or PBMCs.

In the original workflow: Researchers report that nucleated cell counts were estimated from reference gene primer amplification. This table comes from immunoSEQ multiplex PCR, and its TCRdb copy is limited to in-frame clones, with some not included. V, J and clone size derive from that table, while D and trimming were established from the DNA sequence. The table lists 65,000 to 95,000 clones, around four fifths of them singletons. The CDR3 runs 13 residues. Germline lookup yields CDR1 SGHNT and CDR2 YENEEA. Trimming stripped 4 bases from V and 1 base from J, with 7 bases between. This sequence was found in a man at least 80 years old with active or convalescent COVID-19. The sequenced material came from peripheral blood. The gene calls are TRBV11-3 and TRBJ1-1; D remains ambiguous. CDR3 sequence: CASSWAENTEAFF. The CDR3 DNA follows: TGTGCCAGCAGCTGGGCAGAGAACACTGAAGCTTTCTTT.